Listed below are T cell receptor beta chains from one sample, sequenced in a study of T cell responses to AZD1222 COVID-19 vaccine. The assay was immunoSEQ multiplex PCR, and TCRdb's table has in-frame clones only and misses some. Seen here are 100,000 to 150,000 clones, more than 70% observed once, and the top ten hold about 4.3%. The sequencing used peripheral blood, collected 28 days after the second AZD1222 dose. These receptors came from an adult who received the AZD1222 COVID-19 vaccine. The CDR3 runs from the conserved cysteine through the conserved F or W. Each record gives: D gene, V gene, J gene, clone size, CDR3 DNA, CDR3 protein. D genes are given only for firm matches. Where a row states a size, it is once, few, many or the class of an expanded clone; other rows omit it.

TRBD2	TRBV7-2	TRBJ2-1	.	TGTGCCAGCAGCTCGCGCGCCACTAGCGGGGGCGACAATGAGCAGTTCTTC	CASSSRATSGGDNEQFF
TRBD1	TRBV5-5	TRBJ1-4	once	TGTGCCAGCAGCACAGGGACAGGAGAAAAACTGTTTTTT	CASSTGTGEKLFF
.	TRBV5-6	TRBJ1-2	.	TGTGCCAGCAGCTCCGACTATGGCTACACCTTC	CASSSDYGYTF
TRBD1	TRBV19	TRBJ1-1	.	TGTGCCAGTAGTCTAAGGGACAGCCCTGAAGCTTTCTTT	CASSLRDSPEAFF
.	TRBV10-3	TRBJ1-5	.	TGTGCCATCACACCGGACCCCATTGGGCAGCCCCAGCATTTT	CAITPDPIGQPQHF
.	TRBV5-6	TRBJ2-7	once	TGTGCCAGCAGCTTGCGGGGATGGTGGGCCGAATCCTACGAGCAGTACTTC	CASSLRGWWAESYEQYF
.	TRBV7-4	TRBJ1-5	.	TGTGCCAGCAGCTTAGGTGAGGGCTCTTGGGATCAGCCCCAGCATTTT	CASSLGEGSWDQPQHF
.	TRBV6-5	TRBJ2-2	many	TGTGCCAGCAGTTCAACCGGGGAGCTGTTTTTT	CASSSTGELFF
TRBD2	TRBV10-3	TRBJ2-7	few	TGTGCCATCAGTGAGTCTAGTAGCGGGGGGGCCTCCTACGAGCAGTACTTC	CAISESSSGGASYEQYF
.	TRBV27	TRBJ1-5	few	TGTGCCAGCAGTTTACCGGGACGGCTTCTAATACCCCACAAAGTTTTGGGCAATCAGCCCCAGCATTTT	CASSLPGRLLIPHKVLGNQPQHF
.	TRBV5-1	TRBJ2-7	.	TGCGCCAGCAGCCCGCGGCCTATTGGGACAAACTCCTACGAGCAGTACTTC	CASSPRPIGTNSYEQYF
.	TRBV3-1/TRBV3-2	TRBJ1-2	.	TGTGCCAGCAGCCACTCTAAAGGGAACTATGGCTACACCTTC	CASSHSKGNYGYTF
.	TRBV2	TRBJ1-2	.	TGTGCCAGCAGTGAGAGGCGTGTCGGCTACACCTTC	CASSERRVGYTF
TRBD2	TRBV6-4	TRBJ2-7	.	TGTGCCAGCGCAGTCTCAAGCGGGGGGGCTCACTACGAGCAGTACTTC	CASAVSSGGAHYEQYF
.	TRBV6-4	TRBJ2-7	.	TGTGCCAGCAGCCGGCTTGGGGGGCAGTACTTC	CASSRLGGQYF
.	TRBV3-1/TRBV3-2	TRBJ2-2	.	TGTGCCAGCAGCCAGGGCGGAACCGAAACCGGGGAGCTGTTTTTT	CASSQGGTETGELFF
TRBD2	TRBV5-1	TRBJ2-7	.	TGCGCCAGCAGCAGACCTACTAGCGGGTTTCCCTACGAGCAGTACTTC	CASSRPTSGFPYEQYF
TRBD1	TRBV18	TRBJ2-5	.	TGTGCCAGCTCACCACCGTGGGGACAGACGAATTGGGAGACCCAGTACTTC	CASSPPWGQTNWETQYF
TRBD2	TRBV7-2	TRBJ2-7	.	TGTGCCAGCAGCTTAGCTCTAGCGGATACCTACGAGCAGTACTTC	CASSLALADTYEQYF
.	TRBV6-4	TRBJ1-2	.	TGTGCCAGCAGTGACTTAGGCCGCAGCTATGGCTACACCTTC	CASSDLGRSYGYTF
TRBD1	TRBV7-2	TRBJ1-5	.	TGTGCCAGCAGCCGCATCCAGGGGGGGGATCAGCCCCAGCATTTT	CASSRIQGGDQPQHF
.	TRBV6-5	TRBJ1-1	.	TGTGCCAGCAGAGGGGGGGGCCCTGAAGCTTTCTTT	CASRGGGPEAFF
TRBD2	TRBV6-4	TRBJ2-2	.	TGTGCCAGCACCGTTTTGGCGGGGGAGACCGGGGAGCTGTTTTTT	CASTVLAGETGELFF
.	TRBV7-9	TRBJ2-3	once	TGTGCCAGCAGCGCGGGGTCCCTGGGCACAGATACGCAGTATTTT	CASSAGSLGTDTQYF